A selection of T cell receptor beta chains follows, all from one sample in a study of cytomegalovirus exposure and HLA in healthy donors. Assay used: immunoSEQ multiplex PCR; TCRdb lists only in-frame clones, some missing. This table holds about 60,000 clones, approximately 76% found once. Sequencing input: PBMCs. The receptors stem from a man in his fifties in good health and CMV-seronegative. The CDR3 runs from the conserved cysteine through the conserved F or W. D genes are given only for firm matches. Clone size appears in some rows only: once, few, many, or a class for an expanded clone.

cdr3_aa cdr3_nt j_call v_call clone_size d_call
CASSPWAAPGLALREQFF TGTGCCAGCAGTCCCTGGGCGGCCCCGGGACTAGCGTTGAGGGAGCAGTTCTTC TRBJ2-1 TRBV5-6 - TRBD2
CAWSGGGYTDTQYF TGTGCCTGGAGTGGGGGGGGTTACACAGATACGCAGTATTTT TRBJ2-3 TRBV30 - TRBD2
CASSYSTGGHTGELFF TGTGCCAGCAGTTACTCGACCGGGGGACACACCGGGGAGCTGTTTTTT TRBJ2-2 TRBV6-5 few -
CASKYDTNTEAFF TGTGCCAGCAAGTATGACACGAACACTGAAGCTTTCTTT TRBJ1-1 TRBV2 few -
CASSLIPRLRWSNEQFF TGTGCCAGCAGCTTGATCCCTAGGCTTCGGTGGTCCAATGAGCAGTTCTTC TRBJ2-1 TRBV7-9 once -
CASSLGGYRDRGSEQYF TGTGCCAGCAGCTTGGGGGGGTACCGGGACAGGGGGTCCGAGCAGTACTTC TRBJ2-7 TRBV5-4 - TRBD1
CASSADRGTVEQYF TGTGCCAGCTCGGCGGACAGGGGCACGGTTGAGCAGTACTTC TRBJ2-7 TRBV2 few TRBD1
CASSLAGNPEQFF TGTGCCAGCAGCTTAGCGGGTAACCCTGAGCAGTTCTTC TRBJ2-1 TRBV7-3 - -
CASSYMLGQGHNTQYF TGTGCCAGCAGTTATATGCTGGGACAGGGCCATAATACGCAGTATTTT TRBJ2-3 TRBV6-5 - TRBD1
CASERGAPNGYTF TGTGCCAGCGAGCGGGGCGCCCCGAATGGCTACACCTTC TRBJ1-2 TRBV5-8 - -